This TCR beta chain originates from a study of T cell repertoires in cytomegalovirus infection. Germline loops: CDR1 SGHTA, CDR2 FQGNSA. Between the trimmed V and J ends, which lost 0 bases and 0 bases, there was a span of 8 bases. The CDR3 covers 15 residues. Ten or more counts support this clonotype. Its specificity is unknown. TCRdb re-called the reads through MiXCR, storing one row per CDR3 protein. Among approximately 990,000 distinct CDR3 sequences listed, around 31% were seen once. This clonotype originated in a human donor in good health (CMV status not recorded). Some clones in this sample may be carry-over from other donors' samples. The chain has TRBV7-2 and TRBJ2-5; a weak D match, TRBD2 (5 bases). The specimen comprised cultured CD8+ T cells from PBMCs, sampled from culture after CMV antigen stimulation. The CDR3 here is CASSLALGDQETQYF. CDR3 DNA: TGTGCCAGCAGCTTAGCGCTCGGGGACCAAGAGACCCAGTACTTC.